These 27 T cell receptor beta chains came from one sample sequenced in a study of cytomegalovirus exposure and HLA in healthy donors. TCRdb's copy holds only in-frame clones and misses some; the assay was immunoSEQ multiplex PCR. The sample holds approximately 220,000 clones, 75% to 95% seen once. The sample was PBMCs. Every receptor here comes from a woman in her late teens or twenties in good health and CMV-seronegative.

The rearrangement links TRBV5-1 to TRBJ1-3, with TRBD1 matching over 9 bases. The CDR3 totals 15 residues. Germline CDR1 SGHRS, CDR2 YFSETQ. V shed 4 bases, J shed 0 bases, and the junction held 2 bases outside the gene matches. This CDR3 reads CASSTTGGSGNTIYF. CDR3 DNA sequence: TGCGCCAGCAGCACGACAGGGGGCTCTGGAAACACCATATATTTT.

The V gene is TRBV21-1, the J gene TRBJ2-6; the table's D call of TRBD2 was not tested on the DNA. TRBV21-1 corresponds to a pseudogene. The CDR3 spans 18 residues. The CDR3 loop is CASSKGAGVFSGANVLTF. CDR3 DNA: TGTGCCAGCAGCAAAGGGGCGGGGGTTTTCTCTGGGGCCAACGTCCTGACTTTC.

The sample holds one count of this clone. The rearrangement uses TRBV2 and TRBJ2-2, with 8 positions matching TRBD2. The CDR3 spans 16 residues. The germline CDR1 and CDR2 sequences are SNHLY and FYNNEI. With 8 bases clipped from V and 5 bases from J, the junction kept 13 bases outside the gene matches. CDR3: CASSPSGRVRTGELFF. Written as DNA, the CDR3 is TGTGCCAGCTCTCCTAGCGGGCGAGTACGGACCGGGGAGCTGTTTTTT.

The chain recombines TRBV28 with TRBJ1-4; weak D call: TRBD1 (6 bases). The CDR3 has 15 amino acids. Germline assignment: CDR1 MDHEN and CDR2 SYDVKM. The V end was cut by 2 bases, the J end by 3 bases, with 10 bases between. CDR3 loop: CASSLSRGPNEKLFF. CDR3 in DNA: TGTGCCAGCAGTTTAAGCAGGGGTCCTAATGAAAAACTGTTTTTT.

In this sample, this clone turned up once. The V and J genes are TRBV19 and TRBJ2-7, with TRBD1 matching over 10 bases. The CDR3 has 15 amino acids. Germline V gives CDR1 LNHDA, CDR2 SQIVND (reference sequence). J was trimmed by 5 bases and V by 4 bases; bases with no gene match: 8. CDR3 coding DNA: TGTGCCAGTAGTACTCGACCGGGACAGGGGCACGAGCAGTACTTC. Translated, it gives CASSTRPGQGHEQYF.

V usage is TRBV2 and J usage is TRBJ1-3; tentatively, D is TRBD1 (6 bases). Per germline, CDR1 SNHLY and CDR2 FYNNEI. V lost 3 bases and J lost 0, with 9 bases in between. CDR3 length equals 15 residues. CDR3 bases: TGTGCCAGCAGTGAGGACAGCTACTCTGGAAACACCATATATTTT. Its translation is CASSEDSYSGNTIYF.

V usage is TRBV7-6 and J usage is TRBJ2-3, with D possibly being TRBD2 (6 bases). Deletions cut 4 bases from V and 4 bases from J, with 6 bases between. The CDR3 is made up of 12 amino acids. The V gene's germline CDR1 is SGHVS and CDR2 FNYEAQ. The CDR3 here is CASSSGADTQYF. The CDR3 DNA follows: TGTGCCAGCAGCTCGGGGGCAGATACGCAGTATTTT.

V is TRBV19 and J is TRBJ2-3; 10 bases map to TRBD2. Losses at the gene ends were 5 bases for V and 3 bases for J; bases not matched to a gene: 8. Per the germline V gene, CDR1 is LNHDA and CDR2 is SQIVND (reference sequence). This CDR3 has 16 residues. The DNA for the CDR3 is TGTGCCAGTAGTCATGCGGGTAGCGGGAGGACAGATACGCAGTATTTT. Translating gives CASSHAGSGRTDTQYF.

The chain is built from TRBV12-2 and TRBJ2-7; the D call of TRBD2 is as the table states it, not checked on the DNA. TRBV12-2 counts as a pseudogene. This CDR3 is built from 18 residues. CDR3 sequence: CASRSSQLGGPDLPEQYF. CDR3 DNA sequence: TGTGCAAGTCGCTCCTCCCAACTCGGCGGGCCGGACCTCCCCGAGCAGTACTTC.

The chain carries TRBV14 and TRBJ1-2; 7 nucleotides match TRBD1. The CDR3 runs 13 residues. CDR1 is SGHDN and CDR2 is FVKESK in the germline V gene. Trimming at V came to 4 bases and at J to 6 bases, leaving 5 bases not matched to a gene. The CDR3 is CASSRDSLNGYTF. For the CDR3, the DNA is TGTGCCAGCAGCCGGGACAGTTTGAATGGCTACACCTTC.

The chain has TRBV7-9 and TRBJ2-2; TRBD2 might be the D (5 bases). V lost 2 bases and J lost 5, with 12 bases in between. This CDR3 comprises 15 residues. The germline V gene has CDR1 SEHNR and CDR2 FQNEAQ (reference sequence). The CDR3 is CASSLPGSDTGELFF. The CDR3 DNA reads TGTGCCAGCAGCTTACCGGGTAGCGATACCGGGGAGCTGTTTTTT.

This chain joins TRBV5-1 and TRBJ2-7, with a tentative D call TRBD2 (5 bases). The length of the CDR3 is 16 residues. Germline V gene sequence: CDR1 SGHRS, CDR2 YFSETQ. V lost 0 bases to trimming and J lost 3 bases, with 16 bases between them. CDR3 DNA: TGCGCCAGCAGCTTGGGTCCCTTGTCGGGGTACTACGAGCAGTACTTC. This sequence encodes CASSLGPLSGYYEQYF.

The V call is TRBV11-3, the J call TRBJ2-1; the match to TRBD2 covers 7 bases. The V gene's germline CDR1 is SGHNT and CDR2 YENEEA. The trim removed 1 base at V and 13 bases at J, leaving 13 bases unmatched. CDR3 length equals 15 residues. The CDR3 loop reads CASSLAAGTNEIQFF. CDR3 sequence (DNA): TGTGCCAGCAGCTTAGCAGCCGGGACTAATGAAATACAGTTCTTC.

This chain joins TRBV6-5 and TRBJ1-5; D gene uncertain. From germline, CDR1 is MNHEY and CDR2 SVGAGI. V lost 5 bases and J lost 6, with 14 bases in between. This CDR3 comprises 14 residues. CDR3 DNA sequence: TGTGCCAGCAGTGAAGGAGCGGCAAGTCAGCCCCAGCATTTT. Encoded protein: CASSEGAASQPQHF.

The CDR3 reads CSVGRETYNEQFF. CDR3 in DNA: TGCAGCGTTGGCAGGGAAACCTACAATGAGCAGTTCTTC. V and J are TRBV29-1 and TRBJ2-1, with D perhaps TRBD1 (5 bases). The CDR3 contains 13 residues. Germline loops: CDR1 SQVTM, CDR2 ANQGSEA. Trimming pared 4 bases from V and 2 bases from J, leaving 9 bases between.

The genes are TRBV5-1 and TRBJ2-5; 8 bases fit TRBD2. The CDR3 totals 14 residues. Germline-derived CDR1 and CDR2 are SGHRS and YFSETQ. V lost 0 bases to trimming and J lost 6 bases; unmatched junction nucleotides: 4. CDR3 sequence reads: CASSLELAEKTQYF. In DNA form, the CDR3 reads TGCGCCAGCAGCTTGGAACTAGCGGAAAAGACCCAGTACTTC.

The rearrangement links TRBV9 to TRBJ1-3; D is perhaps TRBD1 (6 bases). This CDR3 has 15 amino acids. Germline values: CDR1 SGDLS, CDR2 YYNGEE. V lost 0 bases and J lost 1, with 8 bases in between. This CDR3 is CASSVGGLSGNTIYF. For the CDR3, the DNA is TGTGCCAGCAGCGTAGGGGGGCTGTCTGGAAACACCATATATTTT.

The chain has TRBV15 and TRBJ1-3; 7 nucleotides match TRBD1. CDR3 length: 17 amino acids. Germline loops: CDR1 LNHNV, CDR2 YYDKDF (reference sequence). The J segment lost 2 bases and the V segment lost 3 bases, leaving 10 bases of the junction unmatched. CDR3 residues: CATSRGQPLEPGNTIYF. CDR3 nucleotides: TGTGCCACCAGCAGGGGACAGCCTCTCGAACCTGGAAACACCATATATTTT.

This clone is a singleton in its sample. The CDR3 nucleotides read TGCGCCAGCACACCGGGACAGGGTAACTATGGCTACACCTTC. It yields the protein CASTPGQGNYGYTF. The V gene is TRBV5-1, the J gene TRBJ1-2, with 9 bases fitting TRBD1. Per germline, CDR1 SGHRS and CDR2 YFSETQ. CDR3 length: 14 residues. V gave up 6 bases and J gave up 1 base; unmatched junction bases: 4.

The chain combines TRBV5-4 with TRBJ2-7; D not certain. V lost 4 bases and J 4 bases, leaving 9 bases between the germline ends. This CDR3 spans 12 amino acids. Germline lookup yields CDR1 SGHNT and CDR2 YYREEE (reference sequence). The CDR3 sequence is CASSIDRYEQYF. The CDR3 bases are TGTGCCAGCAGCATAGATCGTTACGAGCAGTACTTC.

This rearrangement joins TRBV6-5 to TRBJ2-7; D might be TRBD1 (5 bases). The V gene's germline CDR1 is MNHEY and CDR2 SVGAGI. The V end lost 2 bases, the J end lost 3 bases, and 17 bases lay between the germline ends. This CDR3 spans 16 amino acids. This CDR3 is CASSYAQANMGYEQYF. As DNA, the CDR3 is TGTGCCAGCAGTTACGCACAGGCAAACATGGGCTACGAGCAGTACTTC.

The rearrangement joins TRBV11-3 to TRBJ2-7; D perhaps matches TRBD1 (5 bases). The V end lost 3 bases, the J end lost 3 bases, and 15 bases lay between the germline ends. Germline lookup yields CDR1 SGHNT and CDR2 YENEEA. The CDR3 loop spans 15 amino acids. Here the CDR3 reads CASSFLTTEHYEQYF. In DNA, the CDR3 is TGTGCCAGCAGCTTTTTGACGACAGAACACTACGAGCAGTACTTC.

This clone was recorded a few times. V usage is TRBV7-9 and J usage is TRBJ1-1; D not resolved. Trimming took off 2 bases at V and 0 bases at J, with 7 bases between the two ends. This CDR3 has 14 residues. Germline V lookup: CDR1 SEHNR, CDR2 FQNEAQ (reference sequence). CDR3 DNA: TGTGCCAGCAGCTTACAGGTTTTGAACACTGAAGCTTTCTTT. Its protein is CASSLQVLNTEAFF.

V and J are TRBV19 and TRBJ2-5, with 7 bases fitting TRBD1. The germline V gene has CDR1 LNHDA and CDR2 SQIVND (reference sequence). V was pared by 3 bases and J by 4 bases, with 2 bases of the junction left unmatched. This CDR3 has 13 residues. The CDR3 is CASSITGVETQYF. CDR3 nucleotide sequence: TGTGCCAGTAGTATCACAGGGGTAGAGACCCAGTACTTC.

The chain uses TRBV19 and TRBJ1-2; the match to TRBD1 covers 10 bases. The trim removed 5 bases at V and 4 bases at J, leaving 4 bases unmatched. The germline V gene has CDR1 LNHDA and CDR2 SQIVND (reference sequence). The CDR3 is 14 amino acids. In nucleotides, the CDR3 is TGTGCCAGTAGTTCTCGGACAGGGGGCTATGGCTACACCTTC. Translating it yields CASSSRTGGYGYTF.

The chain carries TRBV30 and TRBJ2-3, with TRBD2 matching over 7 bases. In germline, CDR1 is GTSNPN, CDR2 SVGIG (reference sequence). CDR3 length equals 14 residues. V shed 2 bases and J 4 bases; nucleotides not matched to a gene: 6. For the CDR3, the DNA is TGTGCCTGGAGTTATCCGGGAGGTGCAGATACGCAGTATTTT. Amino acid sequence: CAWSYPGGADTQYF.

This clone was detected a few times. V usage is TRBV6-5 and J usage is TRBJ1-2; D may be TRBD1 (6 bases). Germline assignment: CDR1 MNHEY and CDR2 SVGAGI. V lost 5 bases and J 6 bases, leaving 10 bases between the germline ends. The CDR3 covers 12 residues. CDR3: CASSEQGDGYTF. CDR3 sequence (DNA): TGTGCCAGCAGTGAACAGGGAGATGGCTACACCTTC.